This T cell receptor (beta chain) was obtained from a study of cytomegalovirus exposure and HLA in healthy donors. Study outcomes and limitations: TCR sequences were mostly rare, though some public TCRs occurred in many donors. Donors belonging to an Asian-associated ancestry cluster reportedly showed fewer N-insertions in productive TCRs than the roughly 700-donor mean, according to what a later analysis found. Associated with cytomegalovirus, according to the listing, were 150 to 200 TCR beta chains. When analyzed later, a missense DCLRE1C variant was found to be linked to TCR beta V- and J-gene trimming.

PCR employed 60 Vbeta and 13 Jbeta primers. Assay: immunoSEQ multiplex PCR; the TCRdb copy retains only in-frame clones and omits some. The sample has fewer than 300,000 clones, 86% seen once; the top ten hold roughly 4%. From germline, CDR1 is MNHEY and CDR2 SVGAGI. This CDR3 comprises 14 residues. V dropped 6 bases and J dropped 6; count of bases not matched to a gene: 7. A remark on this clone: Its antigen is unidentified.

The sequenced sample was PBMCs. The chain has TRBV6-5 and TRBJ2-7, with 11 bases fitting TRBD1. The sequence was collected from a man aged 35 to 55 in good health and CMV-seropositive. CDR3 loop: CASSQGQGAGEQYF. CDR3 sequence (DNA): TGTGCCAGCAGCCAAGGACAGGGGGCTGGCGAGCAGTACTTC.